This entry lists 20 T cell receptor beta chains sequenced from one sample in a study of identical twins. MiXCR, run by TCRdb on the 5' RACE reads, gives a single entry per CDR3 protein. Of about 570,000 distinct CDR3 sequences in the sample, 7.5% to 10% were seen once. Another study also made use of these data, one on yellow fever vaccine responses in identical twins.

Sequenced sample: PBMCs. Receptor source: a young woman in good health.

The V and J genes are TRBV30 and TRBJ1-1; unclear D gene. Trimming left V 3 bases short and J 11 bases short, with 13 bases between. The CDR3 totals 11 residues. CDR1 and CDR2 (germline): GTSNPN, SVGIG (reference sequence). The CDR3 region is CAWSASPGAFF. The CDR3 nucleotides read TGTGCCTGGAGCGCTTCCCCGGGGGCTTTCTTT.

The sample holds a few counts of this clonotype. This chain uses TRBV4-1 with TRBJ2-5; tentatively, D is TRBD1 or TRBD2 (5 bases each). The CDR3 contains 15 residues. The germline V gene encodes CDR1 MGHRA and CDR2 YSYEKL. V was shortened by 3 bases and J by 5 bases, with 16 bases between the two germline ends. This CDR3 reads CASSHGTAGRETQYF. The DNA of the CDR3 is TGCGCCAGCAGCCACGGGACGGCCGGCCGTGAGACCCAGTACTTC.

This clonotype was detected ten times or more. The V call is TRBV5-6, the J call TRBJ2-2, with D possibly being TRBD1 (5 bases). V lost 7 bases to trimming and J lost 4 bases, with 14 bases between them. Germline V gene sequence: CDR1 SGHDT, CDR2 YYEEEE. CDR3 length: 14 amino acids. CDR3 in amino acids: CASRIDRGTGELFF. The CDR3, as DNA: TGTGCCAGCCGCATAGACAGAGGCACCGGGGAGCTGTTTTTT.

In this sample, this clonotype turned up many times. The chain recombines TRBV20-1 with TRBJ2-7; D assignment may be TRBD1 or TRBD2 (5 bases each). The CDR3 is 14 amino acids. The germline CDR1 and CDR2 sequences are DFQATT and SNEGSKA (reference sequence). V gave up 6 bases and J gave up 7 bases, with 22 bases separating them. CDR3 loop: CSATSGTAKQEQYF. Here the CDR3 DNA reads TGCAGTGCAACCTCCGGGACCGCCAAGCAAGAGCAGTACTTC.

The chain employs TRBV11-2 and TRBJ2-1; D is unresolved. Trimming cost V 7 bases and J 9 bases, with 16 bases left between them. The CDR3 length is 13 residues. In germline, CDR1 is SGHAT, CDR2 FQNNGV. This chain's CDR3 is CASNPYSSGEQFF. Written as DNA, the CDR3 is TGTGCCAGCAACCCTTACTCGTCGGGTGAGCAGTTCTTC.

A few counts support this clonotype. The chain joins TRBV27 to TRBJ2-6; maybe TRBD1 (5 bases). Between the trimmed V and J ends, which lost 3 bases and 4 bases, there was a span of 22 bases. The CDR3 covers 19 residues. Germline CDR1 and CDR2: MNHEY and SMNVEV (reference sequence). The DNA of the CDR3 is TGTGCCAGCAGTTTTAAGGGCCAGGGTTCTGTTGCAGGGGCCAACGTCCTGACTTTC. Its translation: CASSFKGQGSVAGANVLTF.

This clonotype appeared a few times. The chain recombines TRBV11-2 with TRBJ2-7, with D possibly being TRBD2 (6 bases). Per the germline V gene, CDR1 is SGHAT and CDR2 is FQNNGV. CDR3 length: 15 amino acids. V lost 1 base and J 5 bases, leaving 15 bases between the germline ends. CDR3 sequence: CASSLGLASFDEQYF. The DNA for the CDR3 is TGTGCCAGCAGCTTAGGTCTAGCGAGTTTTGACGAGCAGTACTTC.

V gene TRBV30 combines with J gene TRBJ1-4; unclear D gene. This CDR3 is built from 15 residues. Germline CDR1 and CDR2: GTSNPN and SVGIG (reference sequence). Trimming removed 3 bases from V and 0 bases from J, with 11 bases in between. The CDR3, as DNA: TGTGCCTGGAGCCATTACAGATCAACTAATGAAAAACTGTTTTTT. Translating gives CAWSHYRSTNEKLFF.

This clonotype was observed at least ten times. The chain carries TRBV20-1 and TRBJ2-1; D gene ambiguous. Between the trimmed V and J ends, which lost 6 bases and 0 bases, there was a span of 3 bases. Germline V gives CDR1 DFQATT, CDR2 SNEGSKA (reference sequence). The CDR3 totals 11 residues. CDR3 protein: CSAVSYNEQFF. Here the CDR3 DNA reads TGCAGTGCCGTCTCCTACAATGAGCAGTTCTTC.

This chain links TRBV7-2 with TRBJ2-1, with 8 positions matching TRBD1. The germline gives CDR1 SGHTA, CDR2 FQGNSA. CDR3 length: 14 amino acids. V lost 5 bases to trimming and J lost 10 bases; unmatched junction nucleotides: 10. CDR3 sequence: CASSRRQGAGEQFF. As DNA, the CDR3 is TGTGCCAGCAGCCGACGCCAGGGGGCAGGGGAGCAGTTCTTC.

In this sample, this clonotype turned up many times. This chain links TRBV20-1 with TRBJ2-1; 9 bases fit TRBD1. This CDR3 has 15 amino acids. V was clipped by 0 bases and J by 6 bases; unmatched bases: 6. The germline V gene has CDR1 DFQATT and CDR2 SNEGSKA (reference sequence). Written as DNA, the CDR3 is TGCAGTGCTAGAGAAGACAGGGGGTGGGGCAATGAGCAGTTCTTC. This codes for CSAREDRGWGNEQFF.

This chain connects TRBV10-3 to TRBJ1-2; D gene unclear. V lost 2 bases and J 1 base, leaving 5 bases between the germline ends. This CDR3 comprises 13 residues. Per germline, CDR1 ENHRY and CDR2 SYGVKD. The CDR3 coding sequence is TGTGCCATCAGTGAGACAGTTAACTATGGCTACACCTTC. As protein: CAISETVNYGYTF.

This chain uses TRBV7-9 with TRBJ2-1, with D possibly being TRBD1 (6 bases). Germline assignment: CDR1 SEHNR and CDR2 FQNEAQ (reference sequence). The CDR3 extends over 15 amino acids. The V gene lost 7 bases and the J gene lost 2 bases, with 15 bases spanning the gap. The DNA for the CDR3 is TGTGCCAGCACCTCGACAGGAGGCACCTACAATGAGCAGTTCTTC. Amino acid sequence: CASTSTGGTYNEQFF.

This chain uses TRBV5-6 with TRBJ1-2; the D gene is possibly TRBD1 (6 bases). The CDR3 covers 12 residues. V lost 2 bases and J 9 bases, leaving 11 bases between the germline ends. Germline assignment: CDR1 SGHDT and CDR2 YYEEEE. The CDR3 loop reads CASSLGTRSYTF. CDR3 DNA: TGTGCCAGCAGCTTAGGGACACGCAGCTACACCTTC.

The chain has TRBV7-3 and TRBJ2-2; the D gene is possibly TRBD2 (6 bases). This CDR3 comprises 16 residues. CDR1 is SGHTA, CDR2 FQGTGA, per germline. Trimming pared 2 bases from V and 6 bases from J, leaving 16 bases between. CDR3 coding DNA: TGTGCCAGCAGCTTAGGGGTCTCCGGAGGGGCCGGGGAGCTGTTTTTT. Amino acids: CASSLGVSGGAGELFF.

The genes are TRBV14 and TRBJ2-1, with 10 nucleotides matching TRBD2. There are 14 residues in the CDR3. Germline CDR1 is SGHDN and CDR2 is FVKESK. Losses at the gene ends were 4 bases for V and 9 bases for J; bases not matched to a gene: 6. CDR3 amino acids: CASSLLAGASEQFF. The DNA for the CDR3 is TGTGCCAGCAGCCTCCTAGCGGGGGCGAGTGAGCAGTTCTTC. The whole variable domain, filled in from reference TRBV14 and TRBJ2-1, reads EAGVTQFPSHSVIEKGQTVTLRCDPISGHDNLYWYRRVMGKEIKFLLHFVKESKQDESGMPNNRFLAERTGGTYSTLKVQPAELEDSGVYFCASSLLAGASEQFFGPGTRLTVL.

This clonotype occurred many times. V and J are TRBV12-3 or TRBV12-4 and TRBJ2-7, with D maybe TRBD2 (6 bases). The CDR3 has 14 residues. The V gene lost 1 base and the J gene lost 6 bases, with 13 bases spanning the gap. CDR3 sequence: CASSLVQGAGEQYF. The CDR3 DNA reads as TGTGCCAGCAGTTTAGTTCAAGGAGCGGGCGAGCAGTACTTC.

CDR3 region: CSAREAGPTAEQYF. Written as DNA, the CDR3 is TGCAGTGCTAGAGAGGCGGGGCCCACCGCCGAGCAGTACTTC. The chain couples TRBV20-1 to TRBJ2-7; possibly TRBD2 for D (6 bases). The germline CDR1 and CDR2 sequences are DFQATT and SNEGSKA (reference sequence). Trimming took off 0 bases at V and 6 bases at J, with 15 bases between the two ends. CDR3 length equals 14 residues.

The V and J genes are TRBV20-1 and TRBJ1-1; D remains unclear. The CDR3 is 12 amino acids. Between the trimmed V and J ends, which lost 0 bases and 6 bases, there was a span of 8 bases. CDR1 and CDR2 from the germline V gene are DFQATT and SNEGSKA (reference sequence). The CDR3 protein is CSARDPPAEAFF. The CDR3 bases are TGCAGTGCTAGAGATCCCCCGGCTGAAGCTTTCTTT.

The table lists this clonotype with many counts. This chain connects TRBV11-2 to TRBJ2-4, with D perhaps assigned TRBD1 or TRBD2 (6 bases each). There are 17 residues in the CDR3. Trimming removed 1 base from V and 6 bases from J, with 19 bases in between. Germline assignment: CDR1 SGHAT and CDR2 FQNNGV. CDR3 coding DNA: TGTGCCAGCAGCTTAGGCCGACAGGAGGGACTCCTAAACATTCAGTACTTC. The encoded protein is CASSLGRQEGLLNIQYF.